This TCR beta chain was captured in a study of long-term antiretroviral therapy in people with HIV. On this clone itself: What it recognizes is unknown.

Overall study findings and caveats: All time points showed a repertoire dominated by clones expanded before ART.

One or more pre-ART and two or more post-ART PBMC samples were available from each donor. Samples were assayed with immunoSEQ v3.0 at survey level. Produced via immunoSEQ multiplex PCR; TCRdb's table is partial and in-frame only. The table has about 28,000 clones, 80% to 95% seen once; the top ten hold around 4.2%. Germline loops: CDR1 SEHNR, CDR2 FQNEAQ (reference sequence). Trimming took 5 bases from V and 5 from J; bases not matched to a gene: 7. This CDR3 region has 15 residues. The origin of this receptor is a man between 18 and 35 years old with HIV. V and J are TRBV7-9 and TRBJ2-2; 8 positions match TRBD1. Sequenced material: unsorted PBMCs, taken 3.1 years after starting antiretroviral therapy. The DNA of the CDR3 is TGTGCCAGCAGCCCTGGACAGGGTGTTACCGGGGAGCTGTTTTTT. Translating gives CASSPGQGVTGELFF.